The 10 T cell receptor beta chains presented below share a single source sample, sequenced in a study of cytomegalovirus exposure and HLA in healthy donors. The PCR ran on 60 Vbeta and 13 Jbeta primers. The data were produced by immunoSEQ multiplex PCR, yet TCRdb's version contains in-frame clones alone and is incomplete. The sample gives over 150,000 clones, 65% to 85% of which show up once; approximately 2.6% is in the top ten. The sample consisted of PBMCs. These TCRs come from a man between 18 and 35 years old in good health and CMV-seronegative.

Concerning this clone itself: A read error may account for a junction end that differs from germline. The rearrangement uses TRBV10-2 and TRBJ2-6; D possibly corresponds to TRBD1 (5 bases). CDR1 is WSHSY and CDR2 is SAAADI in the germline V gene. This CDR3 spans 15 amino acids. CDR3 loop: CASSRDPSGANGLTF. CDR3 nucleotides: TGCGCCAGCAGCAGGGATCCCTCTGGGGCCAACGGCCTGACTTTC.

The chain couples TRBV6-1 to TRBJ1-4, with D possibly TRBD1 on 6 matching bases. The CDR3 runs 14 residues. Germline CDR1 is MNHNS and CDR2 is SASEGT. V dropped 6 bases and J dropped 8 bases, with 16 bases sitting between them. DNA of the CDR3: TGTGCCAGCAGACTTGACAGGCGGATCGAAAAACTGTTTTTT. It translates to CASRLDRRIEKLFF.

This clone showed up just a few times. The chain joins TRBV7-2 to TRBJ2-3, with 8 bases aligning to TRBD2. Losses at the gene ends were 1 base for V and 0 bases for J; bases not matched to a gene: 12. Germline-derived CDR1 and CDR2 are SGHTA and FQGNSA. This CDR3 contains 19 residues. The CDR3 region has the DNA TGTGCCAGCAGCTTAGTGGTTCGAGCGGGGGCTTCTAGCACAGATACGCAGTATTTT. Amino acid sequence: CASSLVVRAGASSTDTQYF.

The V and J genes are TRBV6-5 and TRBJ1-3; D ambiguous. The CDR3 runs to 16 residues. Germline V gives CDR1 MNHEY, CDR2 SVGAGI. V lost 0 bases and J 0 bases, leaving 9 bases between the germline ends. The chain's CDR3 is CASSYSPRVSGNTIYF. CDR3 nucleotide sequence: TGTGCCAGCAGTTACTCACCGAGAGTCTCTGGAAACACCATATATTTT.

The genes are TRBV7-2 and TRBJ2-2, with unresolved D. Germline-derived CDR1 and CDR2 are SGHTA and FQGNSA. The CDR3 runs to 12 residues. Trimming took off 3 bases at V and 11 bases at J, with 10 bases between the two ends. CDR3 residues: CASSFSRGELFF. CDR3 DNA: TGTGCCAGCAGCTTCTCTCGCGGAGAGCTGTTTTTT.

The chain uses TRBV7-6 and TRBJ1-2, with D possibly TRBD1 on 5 matching bases. The V end was cut by 1 base, the J end by 4 bases, with 13 bases between. The CDR3 is 15 residues long. Germline CDR1 and CDR2: SGHVS and FNYEAQ. DNA of the CDR3: TGTGCCAGCAGCTTAGGACCGCCGACAGCCTATGGCTACACCTTC. Amino acids: CASSLGPPTAYGYTF.

Worth noting for this clone: The junction does not match germline at one end; this may be a read error. The chain has TRBV30 and TRBJ1-5; 9 bases agree with TRBD1. The CDR3 is 15 residues long. Germline V gene data show CDR1 as GTSNPN and CDR2 as SVGIG (reference sequence). Written as DNA, the CDR3 is TGTGCCTGGAGTGCCGGGACAGGGTCTAATCCGCCCCAGCATTTT. It encodes CAWSAGTGSNPPQHF.

The chain couples TRBV7-3 to TRBJ2-3; 7 bases are a match to TRBD1. V shed 4 bases and J 0 bases; nucleotides not matched to a gene: 7. CDR3 length equals 16 residues. Per the germline V gene, CDR1 is SGHTA and CDR2 is FQGTGA. This chain's CDR3 is CASSSVGTASTDTQYF. In DNA form, the CDR3 reads TGTGCCAGCAGCTCAGTAGGGACAGCCAGCACAGATACGCAGTATTTT.

V and J are TRBV15 and TRBJ2-3; 11 bases line up with TRBD2. The CDR3 consists of 16 residues. The V segment lost 5 bases and the J segment 4 bases; nucleotides outside the gene matches: 8. Germline V gene data show CDR1 as LNHNV and CDR2 as YYDKDF (reference sequence). This chain's CDR3 is CATSGLAGGLADTQYF. The DNA for the CDR3 is TGTGCCACCAGCGGCTTAGCGGGGGGGCTTGCAGATACGCAGTATTTT.

This clone was seen more than once but under ten times. The gene calls are TRBV11-2 and TRBJ2-5, with 8 nucleotides matching TRBD2. This CDR3 spans 15 amino acids. The germline V gene has CDR1 SGHAT and CDR2 FQNNGV. With 4 bases clipped from V and 0 bases from J, the junction kept 4 bases outside the gene matches. The CDR3 coding sequence is TGTGCCAGCAGCTCCCGCGGGGGGTACCAAGAGACCCAGTACTTC. Protein sequence: CASSSRGGYQETQYF.